This T cell receptor (beta chain) appears in the sequencing data of a study of shared clonotypes between healthy human individuals. General study points: Only a few donors were included, so the genetic and exposure-history diversity represented was limited.

Nashville, Tennessee was home to all donors, each a Caucasian adult. A split of CD4+ cells into CD45RA+ naive and CD45RA-negative memory subsets was performed. How the authors handled the data: ImmunoSEQ gave junction-only sequences without quality scores, so filtering differed. The repertoire was sequenced with immunoSEQ multiplex PCR; TCRdb's copy has only in-frame clones and lacks some. V, J and clone size were drawn from that table, and D and trimming were deduced from the DNA. The sample yields about 710,000 clones, 73% seen once. Concerning this clone: What it binds is not known.

CDR1 is SNHLY, CDR2 FYNNEI, per germline. Trimming stripped 8 bases from V and 4 bases from J, with 11 bases between. The CDR3 loop spans 13 amino acids. The chain joins TRBV2 to TRBJ2-2; D uncertain. The receptor was derived from a woman younger than 45 in good health. Sample: memory CD4+ T cells sorted from blood. Subset indicated: CD45RA-negative fraction. In DNA form, the CDR3 reads TGTGCCAGCCGGTGGGGAACCACCGGGGAGCTGTTTTTT. It specifies CASRWGTTGELFF.